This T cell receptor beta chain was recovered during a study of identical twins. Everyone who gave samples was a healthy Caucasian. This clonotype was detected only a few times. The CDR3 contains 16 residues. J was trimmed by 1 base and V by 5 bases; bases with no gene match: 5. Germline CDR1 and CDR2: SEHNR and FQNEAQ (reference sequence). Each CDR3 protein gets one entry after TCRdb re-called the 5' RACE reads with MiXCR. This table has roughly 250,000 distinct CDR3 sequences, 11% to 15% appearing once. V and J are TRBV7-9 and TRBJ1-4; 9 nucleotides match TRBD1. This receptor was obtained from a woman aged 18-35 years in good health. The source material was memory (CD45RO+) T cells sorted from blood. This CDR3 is CASSEQGAGTNEKLFF. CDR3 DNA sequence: TGTGCCAGCAGCGAACAGGGGGCCGGAACTAATGAAAAACTGTTTTTT.